The clone carrying this T cell receptor (beta chain) has a handful of counts. This entry is derived from a study of blood T cell repertoires in COVID-19. Study-wide context: PBMCs, B-cell-depleted T cells, or T cells were the source of the cDNA or gDNA that made up the material.

The CDR3 sequence is 16 residues long. J lost 3 bases, V lost 3 bases, and 9 bases had no gene match. Germline V gene lookup returns CDR1 SGDLS and CDR2 YYNGEE. The assay was immunoSEQ multiplex PCR, and TCRdb's table has in-frame clones only and misses some. The sample carries fewer than 250,000 clones, about 80% recorded once. The TCR originated in a woman aged 40 to 49 with active or convalescent COVID-19. The source material was peripheral blood. V gene TRBV9 combines with J gene TRBJ1-1; 9 bases agree with TRBD1. The CDR3 region has the DNA TGTGCCAGCAGCGCCATGGGACAGGGACGCGACACTGAAGCTTTCTTT. Its translation is CASSAMGQGRDTEAFF.